Listed here are 21 T cell receptor beta chains from one sample, sequenced in a study of blood T cells in healthy people across ages. Using a J-beta primer mix together with a sample-barcoded 5' primer, a second PCR was run for roughly 7 to 12 cycles. TCRdb processed the 5' RACE reads anew with MiXCR; each CDR3 protein has one entry. The table records 1.8 million or so distinct CDR3 sequences, about two fifths of them present only once. The specimen was blood. These TCRs come from a human donor in good health.

There are a few counts of this clonotype. The genes are TRBV20-1 and TRBJ1-3, with no clear D. Germline V gives CDR1 DFQATT, CDR2 SNEGSKA (reference sequence). V was clipped by 4 bases and J by 0 bases, with 10 bases between them. There are 14 residues in the CDR3. The DNA for the CDR3 is TGCAGTGCTATGGGCACGGGCTCTGGAAACACCATATATTTT. It yields the protein CSAMGTGSGNTIYF.

This clonotype was recorded a few times. The CDR3 here is CASSLQGSAGYGYTF. The CDR3 bases are TGTGCCAGCAGTCTACAGGGGTCGGCTGGATATGGCTACACCTTC. This rearrangement joins TRBV12-3 or TRBV12-4 to TRBJ1-2, with 7 bases fitting TRBD1. V was pared by 5 bases and J by 5 bases, with 11 bases of the junction left unmatched. The CDR3 totals 15 residues.

This chain uses TRBV7-3 with TRBJ2-7, with D possibly TRBD1 on 5 matching bases. Germline lookup yields CDR1 SGHTA and CDR2 FQGTGA. Trimming pared 3 bases from V and 7 bases from J, leaving 13 bases between. CDR3 length: 13 amino acids. The CDR3 is CASSLVAGKEQYF. CDR3 nucleotides: TGTGCCAGCAGCTTGGTGGCAGGGAAAGAGCAGTACTTC.

The chain carries TRBV20-1 and TRBJ2-1; 9 bases agree with TRBD2. Germline CDR1 reads DFQATT; CDR2 reads SNEGSKA (reference sequence). CDR3 length: 16 amino acids. J was trimmed by 2 bases and V by 1 base; bases with no gene match: 6. CDR3 coding DNA: TGCAGTGCTAGAGTCCCGGCTAGCGGGGCCTACAATGAGCAGTTCTTC. It translates to CSARVPASGAYNEQFF.

This clonotype was detected only a few times. The rearrangement joins TRBV5-6 to TRBJ2-3; 12 bases map to TRBD2. The V and J ends lost 3 bases and 2 bases, in that order; junction bases with no gene match: 16. There are 20 residues in the CDR3. The germline V gene encodes CDR1 SGHDT and CDR2 YYEEEE. CDR3: CASSSYFPTSGGTLTDTQYF. The CDR3 region has the DNA TGTGCCAGCAGCTCGTACTTCCCGACTAGCGGGGGTACCCTCACAGATACGCAGTATTTT.

This clonotype has more than one count but fewer than ten. The chain employs TRBV15 and TRBJ1-2; D is possibly TRBD1 (6 bases). The germline V gene encodes CDR1 LNHNV and CDR2 YYDKDF (reference sequence). V lost 3 bases to trimming and J lost 5 bases, with 19 bases between them. The CDR3 runs 16 residues. The CDR3 sequence is CATSSWAGGLRYGYTF. The DNA of the CDR3 is TGTGCCACCAGCAGTTGGGCGGGGGGCCTTAGGTATGGCTACACCTTC. The full variable domain, completed using reference TRBV15 and TRBJ1-2, is DAMVIQNPRYQVTQFGKPVTLSCSQTLNHNVMYWYQQKSSQAPKLLFHYYDKDFNNEADTPDNFQSRRPNTSFCFLDIRSPGLGDTAMYLCATSSWAGGLRYGYTFGSGTRLTVV.

The chain links TRBV7-9 to TRBJ2-6; tentatively, D is TRBD1 (6 bases). CDR1 and CDR2 from the germline V gene are SEHNR and FQNEAQ (reference sequence). Trimming removed 5 bases from V and 0 bases from J, with 14 bases in between. The CDR3 runs to 17 residues. The CDR3 region has the DNA TGTGCCAGCAGCCCTCCGGGACAAGACTCTGGGGCCAACGTCCTGACTTTC. This sequence encodes CASSPPGQDSGANVLTF.

As DNA, the CDR3 is TGTGCCAGCAGGCCGACTAGCGGCTACTACAATGAGCAGTTCTTC. It translates to CASRPTSGYYNEQFF. The V call is TRBV12-3 or TRBV12-4, the J call TRBJ2-1, with 9 bases that match TRBD2. Germline trimming cut 6 bases from V and 3 bases from J; bases unmatched to any gene: 6. This CDR3 comprises 15 residues.

Ten or more counts support this clonotype. V usage is TRBV12-3 or TRBV12-4 and J usage is TRBJ1-2, with D maybe TRBD1 (6 bases). Trimming shortened V by 4 bases and J by 3 bases, and 15 bases separated the two germline ends. The CDR3 extends over 15 amino acids. The CDR3 is CASSSNQQGDYGYTF. The CDR3 DNA sequence: TGTGCCAGCAGTTCAAATCAACAGGGCGACTATGGCTACACCTTC.

Here the CDR3 DNA reads TGTGCCAGCAGCTTAGGGGAGGCGATGAACACTGAAGCTTTCTTT. This sequence encodes CASSLGEAMNTEAFF. The chain couples TRBV7-9 to TRBJ1-1; D gene ambiguous. CDR3 size: 15 residues. Trimming removed 1 base from V and 0 bases from J, with 9 bases in between. CDR1 is SEHNR and CDR2 is FQNEAQ in the germline V gene (reference sequence).

This clonotype was seen more than once but under ten times. The chain joins TRBV7-6 to TRBJ1-2, with a weak D call TRBD1 (6 bases). Germline CDR1 and CDR2: SGHVS and FNYEAQ. The V end lost 5 bases, the J end lost 3 bases, and 10 bases lay between the germline ends. The CDR3 runs 13 residues. CDR3 loop: CASSVDRYYGYTF. The CDR3 DNA sequence: TGTGCCAGCAGCGTGGACAGATACTATGGCTACACCTTC.

This chain connects TRBV24-1 to TRBJ2-5; D may match TRBD1 or TRBD2 (5 bases each). V was pared by 2 bases and J by 1 base, with 10 bases between. Germline-derived CDR1 and CDR2 are KGHDR and SFDVKD. There are 15 residues in the CDR3. The CDR3 DNA reads TGTGCCACCAGTGATTGGCCAGGGACCCAAGAGACCCAGTACTTC. Translation: CATSDWPGTQETQYF.

In this sample, this clonotype turned up a few times. The rearrangement joins TRBV4-3 to TRBJ1-2, with 8 bases identical to TRBD1. The J segment lost 2 bases and the V segment lost 3 bases, leaving 8 bases of the junction unmatched. The CDR3 contains 16 residues. From germline, CDR1 is LGHNA and CDR2 YSLEER. For the CDR3, the DNA is TGCGCCAGCAGCCAGGGCCGACAGGGGACCAACTATGGCTACACCTTC. This codes for CASSQGRQGTNYGYTF.

The chain joins TRBV12-3 or TRBV12-4 to TRBJ1-1, with 8 bases that match TRBD1. CDR3 length: 17 residues. With V trimmed by 7 bases and J by 3 bases, 16 bases remained unmatched. The CDR3 spells CASTASGDRSLDTEAFF. In DNA form, the CDR3 reads TGTGCCAGCACCGCATCCGGGGACAGGTCTTTGGACACTGAAGCTTTCTTT.

V gene TRBV4-1 combines with J gene TRBJ1-6, with TRBD1 as a possible D gene (6 bases). The CDR3 runs to 15 residues. CDR1 MGHRA and CDR2 YSYEKL come from the germline V gene. Trimming shortened V by 4 bases and J by 10 bases, and 17 bases separated the two germline ends. The CDR3 nucleotides are TGCGCCAGCAGCCTCGGAGGGGGGCGCGGATCACCCCTCCACTTT. Translation: CASSLGGGRGSPLHF.

V usage is TRBV6-5 and J usage is TRBJ2-7; D is perhaps TRBD2 (6 bases). Germline values: CDR1 MNHEY, CDR2 SVGAGI. Trimming removed 0 bases from V and 0 bases from J, with 12 bases in between. CDR3 length equals 16 residues. This CDR3 is CASSYSGGASSYEQYF. CDR3 DNA: TGTGCCAGCAGTTACTCTGGAGGGGCCAGCTCCTACGAGCAGTACTTC.

Comment on this clonotype: One junction end disagrees with the germline gene, perhaps due to a read error. The chain recombines TRBV18 with TRBJ1-1; no clear D gene. The germline V gene encodes CDR1 KGHSH and CDR2 LQKENI. This CDR3 spans 14 amino acids. CDR3 coding DNA: TGTGCCAGCCCACCACTGGAGTCATACACTGAAGCTTTCTTT. Its translation: CASPPLESYTEAFF.

This chain links TRBV11-2 with TRBJ1-4; 8 nucleotides agree with TRBD1. This CDR3 has 16 residues. The V gene end was trimmed by 3 bases and the J gene end by 2 bases; junction bases not matched to a gene: 5. In germline, CDR1 is SGHAT, CDR2 FQNNGV. The CDR3 DNA follows: TGTGCCAGCAGCTTTCCAGGGGGCAGCACTAATGAAAAACTGTTTTTT. It is translated as CASSFPGGSTNEKLFF.

The chain employs TRBV6-5 and TRBJ2-7; 12 bases fit TRBD2. Germline V lookup: CDR1 MNHEY, CDR2 SVGAGI. After removal of 4 bases from V and 3 bases from J, the junction contained 4 bases not matched to a gene. This CDR3 is 15 amino acids long. The CDR3 bases are TGTGCCAGCAGTTCCCGGACTAGCGGGGACTACGAGCAGTACTTC. This encodes CASSSRTSGDYEQYF.

This clonotype was seen only once. The chain links TRBV7-9 to TRBJ1-1; D is unresolved. CDR1 SEHNR and CDR2 FQNEAQ come from the germline V gene (reference sequence). Trimming took 1 base from V and 4 from J, leaving 13 bases between them. The CDR3 consists of 15 residues. This CDR3 reads CASSLEAGVGTEAFF. CDR3 DNA: TGTGCCAGCAGCTTAGAGGCGGGTGTGGGCACTGAAGCTTTCTTT.

This clonotype came up many times. This rearrangement joins TRBV28 to TRBJ2-7; 7 nucleotides align to TRBD1. V shed 3 bases and J 2 bases; nucleotides not matched to a gene: 4. In germline, CDR1 is MDHEN, CDR2 SYDVKM. The CDR3 has 14 residues. Here the CDR3 DNA reads TGTGCCAGCAGTTTCGGGACAGCCGCCTACGAGCAGTACTTC. Its translation is CASSFGTAAYEQYF. Supplemented by reference TRBV28 and TRBJ2-7, the full variable domain reads DVKVTQSSRYLVKRTGEKVFLECVQDMDHENMFWYRQDPGLGLRLIYFSYDVKMKEKGDIPEGYSVSREKKERFSLILESASTNQTSMYLCASSFGTAAYEQYFGPGTRLTVT.